The source of this T cell receptor (beta chain) is a study of blood T cell repertoires in COVID-19. Participants were aged about 18 to 90 years, lived in roughly 25 US areas, and enrolled virtually. From germline, CDR1 is MNHEY and CDR2 SVGAGI. Trimming stripped 2 bases from V and 7 bases from J, with 14 bases between. The CDR3 totals 15 residues. Method: immunoSEQ multiplex PCR; TCRdb's copy keeps in-frame clones and lacks some. The sample includes a few hundred thousand clones, 80% to 90% of them seen just once. The sample taken for sequencing was PBMCs or T cells enriched from blood (not recorded which). This TCR was sampled from a man aged 25-40 years who had recovered from COVID-19. The V and J genes are TRBV6-5 and TRBJ1-4; weak D call: TRBD1 (6 bases). The CDR3 bases are TGTGCCAGCAGTTACGTTCGGGGGGCTTTTGAAAAACTGTTTTTT. It is translated as CASSYVRGAFEKLFF.